This TCR beta chain derives from a study of T cells after yellow fever vaccination (dated by TCRdb to between 2019 and 2020). Background on the whole study: Using CD3, CD45RA, CCR7 and CD95 staining, memory subsets (EM, EMRA, CM and Tscm) were sorted on a BD FACS Aria III. Libraries from fractions with low cell numbers were prepared with the SMART-Seq v4 Ultra Low Input RNA kit. To follow T-cell clones before and after both primary and booster YFV17D yellow fever vaccination, bulk TCR alpha and beta repertoires underwent longitudinal sequencing. Two healthy male donors made up the cohort, one aged 18 to 30 years and the other aged 30 to 40 years. Bulk PBMC replicates and cell subsets were isolated from blood drawn at multiple timepoints before and after both primary and secondary immunization. Memory subsets were sorted on days 0, 15 and 45 and at 18 months after primary vaccination, and on days 0, 15 and 45 after the 30-year booster. Overall study outcomes, separate from this receptor: On day 0, almost all vaccine-responding clonotypes were found to be below detection in the sorted memory subsets. Because the study included only a couple of donors, the extent to which the findings can be generalized is limited. Compared with the primary T-cell response, the secondary T-cell response was weaker but faster, peaking on day 5 rather than day 15. Computational filtering was required because FACS-sorted repertoires could contain abundant contaminating clonotypes from the bulk population. After the booster, most of the clones that had expanded following primary vaccination were detected again (roughly 96% of CD4 and 85% to 90% of CD8), which suggests that memory was broadly maintained. A small share of clonotypes occurred in both CD4 and CD8 compartments, likely arising from convergent recombination.

This clonotype came up a few times. A single base separates this from a much larger clone, so it may be a read error. The CDR3, cysteine through phenylalanine, is 12 amino acids long. The sequence is cut down to CDR3 DNA, 36 bases in frame from base 1. In the germline V gene, CDR1 corresponds to MNHEY and CDR2 to SVGEGT. Trimming at the junction amounts to 3 bases on V and 5 bases on J, and the germline ends lie 7 bases apart. TCR cDNA was made using 5'RACE template switching, a step that added a universal primer site and unique molecular identifiers. cDNA synthesis was primed from both the TCR alpha and TCR beta constant segments. Two PCR steps were used to amplify libraries, with sample barcodes and sequencing adapters being added in the second step. Sequencing of libraries was done on Illumina HiSeq 2500 (2x100 bp) or NovaSeq (2x150 bp). The paper's processing steps were these. MIGEC was used to demultiplex reads and collapse the reads into UMI consensus sequences, and MiXCR was used for V(D)J alignment. Vaccine-responding clonotypes were identified with edgeR using replicate PBMC samples, with FDR below 0.01 and a log2 fold change above 5 up to day 15 being required. Bulk clonotypes were assigned CD4 or CD8 identity according to which sequenced CD4 or CD8 repertoire held them at higher abundance. Clonotype frequencies in memory subsets were weighted by FACS-sorted cell numbers to estimate each clone's distribution across memory phenotypes. Using fastp at Q25 and MiXCR, TCRdb reprocessed the public reads and kept productive beta chains. Rows are combined by CDR3 protein, so each entry shows the most common genes and DNA. The V and J calls were determined by TCRdb, not by the authors. This sample is represented by roughly 16,000 distinct CDR3 sequences; less than 5% of them were singletons. The ten largest make up about 0.4% of the sample.

This specimen's treatment or condition label, per the study, means: live attenuated yellow fever vaccine strain. A standard Ficoll-Paque protocol was used to isolate PBMCs from peripheral blood. RNA from sorted memory subsets was extracted with the RNeasy Micro Kit. Recombination joined TRBV6-2 or TRBV6-3 with TRBJ2-5, with TRBD2 tentatively as D gene (5 bases match). This specimen was PBMCs, either bulk or a sorted T-cell subset (CD4+, CD8+, memory, or dextramer-sorted; not recorded which), taken 15 days after the yellow fever booster vaccination. This clonotype originated in a man younger than 40 who received the YFV17D yellow fever vaccine. The CDR3 in this case is CASSYTSETQYF. The sequence in DNA is TGTGCCAGCAGTTATACTAGTGAGACCCAGTACTTC.